This passage covers 32 T cell receptor beta chains from one sample sequenced in a study of blood T cells in healthy people across ages. Together with a sample-barcoded 5' primer, a J-beta primer mix was included in a second PCR lasting about 7 to 12 cycles. TCRdb re-called the 5' RACE reads with MiXCR, one entry per CDR3 protein. The data hold 750,000 or so distinct CDR3 sequences, with 20% to 25% observed a single time. The same data also contributed to another study, on T cells of mothers and their children.

The sample consisted of blood. The receptors originated from a boy between 10 and 17 years old in good health.

The chain links TRBV6-2 or TRBV6-3 to TRBJ2-1; 9 bases line up with TRBD1. There are 15 residues in the CDR3. The trim removed 6 bases at V and 9 bases at J, leaving 12 bases unmatched. The germline CDR1 and CDR2 sequences are MNHEY and SVGEGT. In DNA, the CDR3 is TGTGCCAGCAGCCGCGGTGGGACAGGGTTTGTTGAGCAGTTCTTC. This gives the protein CASSRGGTGFVEQFF.

The chain has TRBV20-1 and TRBJ2-7; D is possibly TRBD2 (5 bases). Trimming took off 0 bases at V and 2 bases at J, with 17 bases between the two ends. Per germline, CDR1 DFQATT and CDR2 SNEGSKA (reference sequence). There are 16 residues in the CDR3. CDR3 DNA sequence: TGCAGTGCTAGAGATTTGGACTTAGGTCCCCCCTACGAGCAGTACTTC. Translating gives CSARDLDLGPPYEQYF.

This clonotype was observed a single time. This sequence joins TRBV19 and TRBJ2-3; 9 nucleotides match TRBD2. The CDR3 extends over 15 amino acids. Germline V gives CDR1 LNHDA, CDR2 SQIVND (reference sequence). The junction had 6 bases not matched to a gene; V was cut back by 6 bases and J by 2 bases. The chain's CDR3 is CASRMTSGYTDTQYF. CDR3 bases: TGTGCCAGTAGAATGACTAGCGGTTACACAGATACGCAGTATTTT.

This clonotype occurred a few times. The V gene is TRBV29-1, the J gene TRBJ2-5; tentatively, D is TRBD1 or TRBD2 (5 bases each). The germline V and J ends were trimmed by 6 bases and 0 bases, with 11 bases remaining between them. Germline CDR1 and CDR2: SQVTM and ANQGSEA. CDR3 size: 13 residues. Written as DNA, the CDR3 is TGCAGCGTCAGGGCCGGGGACCAAGAGACCCAGTACTTC. Translation: CSVRAGDQETQYF.

This clonotype came up a few times. This chain joins TRBV7-6 and TRBJ2-5; 8 bases line up with TRBD2. The assigned J gene may be wrong: the sequence end matches TRBJ2-1 better. The CDR3 totals 16 residues. The germline V gene has CDR1 SGHVS and CDR2 FNYEAQ. The CDR3 DNA reads as TGTGCCAGCAGCTTAGGTGGTCTAGCGGGTTACGGTGAGCAGTTCTTC. Protein sequence: CASSLGGLAGYGEQFF.

J is TRBJ1-5 and V is TRBV3-1; D uncertain. Trimming pared 1 base from V and 11 bases from J, leaving 9 bases between. CDR1 is LGHDT, CDR2 YNNKEL, per germline (reference sequence). The CDR3 sequence is 12 residues long. This CDR3 is CASSQGGSAQHF. The DNA of the CDR3 is TGTGCCAGCAGCCAAGGGGGATCAGCCCAGCATTTT.

The V call is TRBV5-6, the J call TRBJ2-1; D not resolved. Looked up from germline, CDR1 is SGHDT and CDR2 is YYEEEE. The CDR3 totals 11 residues. The V end was cut by 2 bases, the J end by 10 bases, with 7 bases between. Written as DNA, the CDR3 is TGTGCCAGCAGCTTCGGCAGCGAGCAGTTCTTC. Amino acid sequence: CASSFGSEQFF.

The sample holds a few counts of this clonotype. Sequence at one end of the junction differs from germline and may be a read error. The chain links TRBV7-6 to TRBJ2-5; tentative D call: TRBD2 (5 bases). CDR1 is SGHVS, CDR2 FNYEAQ, per germline. The CDR3 covers 16 residues. The CDR3 DNA is TGCGCCAGCAGTAGCTTAGCACTGGGAGTGAAAGAGACCCAGTACTTC. Protein: CASSSLALGVKETQYF.

This chain joins TRBV9 and TRBJ1-1; tentative D call: TRBD1 (5 bases). The CDR3 runs 14 residues. V was trimmed by 3 bases and J by 4 bases, leaving 13 bases between them. Germline lookup yields CDR1 SGDLS and CDR2 YYNGEE. CDR3 sequence: CASSDQGDPTEAFF. In DNA form, the CDR3 reads TGTGCCAGCAGCGACCAAGGGGACCCCACTGAAGCTTTCTTT.

J is TRBJ1-1 and V is TRBV12-3 or TRBV12-4; no reliable D call. The CDR3 has 14 residues. V lost 5 bases and J 2 bases, leaving 12 bases between the germline ends. CDR3 DNA sequence: TGTGCCAGCAGTCGGACTGGAAGAAACACTGAAGCTTTCTTT. It codes for CASSRTGRNTEAFF.

This clonotype has just a few counts. The J gene is TRBJ2-5, the V gene TRBV29-1, with 11 positions matching TRBD2. J was trimmed by 4 bases and V by 6 bases; bases with no gene match: 7. Germline loops: CDR1 SQVTM, CDR2 ANQGSEA. The CDR3 is 14 residues long. The CDR3 sequence is CSVNALAGVETQYF. CDR3 nucleotides: TGCAGCGTGAACGCACTAGCGGGAGTAGAGACCCAGTACTTC.

This clonotype has more than one count but fewer than ten. The rearrangement uses TRBV12-5 and TRBJ2-5, with 7 bases matching TRBD1. CDR3 length: 14 amino acids. J was trimmed by 4 bases and V by 3 bases; bases with no gene match: 5. From germline, CDR1 is LGHNT and CDR2 FRNRAP. CDR3 DNA: TGTGCTAGTGGTTTCCGACAGGGTGGAGAGACCCAGTACTTC. Amino acid sequence: CASGFRQGGETQYF.

The CDR3 loop is CSVERGPSYEQYF. CDR3 DNA sequence: TGCAGCGTTGAAAGGGGGCCGAGCTACGAGCAGTACTTC. The chain joins TRBV29-1 to TRBJ2-7; TRBD1 aligns across 7 bases. CDR3 length equals 13 residues. J gave up 3 bases and V 2 bases, and 4 bases lay outside the gene matches. The V gene's germline CDR1 is SQVTM and CDR2 ANQGSEA.

The V gene is TRBV12-3 or TRBV12-4, the J gene TRBJ2-1; maybe TRBD2 (6 bases). V was shortened by 6 bases and J by 1 base, with 19 bases between the two germline ends. The CDR3 is made up of 17 amino acids. The CDR3 sequence: CASSTPRTSSSYNEQFF. The CDR3 bases are TGTGCCAGCAGCACTCCCCGAACTAGCAGTTCCTACAATGAGCAGTTCTTC.

This clonotype was counted a few times. V gene TRBV5-1 combines with J gene TRBJ2-5; TRBD1 aligns across 7 bases. Losses at the gene ends were 0 bases for V and 4 bases for J; bases not matched to a gene: 6. The CDR3 is made up of 15 amino acids. CDR1 is SGHRS, CDR2 YFSETQ, per germline. The CDR3 sequence is CASSLEAGGLETQYF. CDR3 DNA: TGCGCCAGCAGCTTGGAGGCAGGGGGTTTAGAGACCCAGTACTTC.

This clonotype was found a few times. The chain has TRBV5-5 and TRBJ2-5; TRBD2 matches at 14 bases. The CDR3 consists of 16 residues. J gave up 2 bases and V 4 bases, and 4 bases lay outside the gene matches. Germline values: CDR1 SGHKS, CDR2 YYEKEE (reference sequence). The DNA of the CDR3 is TGTGCCAGCAGCACGGGACTAGCGGGAGTACAAGAGACCCAGTACTTC. It translates to CASSTGLAGVQETQYF.

V is TRBV27 and J is TRBJ2-7; D is unresolved. Germline values: CDR1 MNHEY, CDR2 SMNVEV (reference sequence). The CDR3 totals 14 residues. V gave up 3 bases and J gave up 0 bases, with 9 bases separating them. CDR3 DNA sequence: TGTGCCAGCAGTTTCCAGGCTAGCTCCTACGAGCAGTACTTC. Translated, it gives CASSFQASSYEQYF.

In its sample, this clonotype was seen a few times. The junction shows a germline mismatch at one end, possibly a read error. The V call is TRBV3-1, the J call TRBJ2-5; possibly TRBD2 for D (5 bases). This CDR3 comprises 13 residues. Germline CDR1 and CDR2: LGHDT and YNNKEL (reference sequence). The chain's CDR3 is CASSQGSSDERFF. The DNA of the CDR3 is TGTGCCAGCAGCCAAGGGTCCTCTGATGAGCGGTTCTTC.

In regard to this clonotype: Because it lacks the conserved phenylalanine or tryptophan at the end, this CDR3 is likely a read error. The rearrangement uses TRBV20-1 and TRBJ1-1; D gene uncertain. Germline lookup yields CDR1 DFQATT and CDR2 SNEGSKA (reference sequence). CDR3 length equals 13 residues. Trimming took off 3 bases at V and 0 bases at J, with 8 bases between the two ends. The chain's CDR3 is CSARYQMNTEAFL. As DNA, the CDR3 is TGCAGTGCTAGGTACCAGATGAACACTGAAGCTTTCCTT.

J is TRBJ1-4 and V is TRBV7-9, with D unclear. The CDR3 extends over 15 amino acids. Germline lookup yields CDR1 SEHNR and CDR2 FQNEAQ (reference sequence). The V and J ends lost 5 bases and 8 bases respectively, with 18 bases between them. This CDR3 is CASSTHSSEEEKLFF. The CDR3 DNA reads TGTGCCAGCAGCACCCACTCGTCCGAGGAAGAAAAACTGTTTTTT.

This clonotype was seen more than once but under ten times. The V and J genes are TRBV29-1 and TRBJ2-7, with D unresolved. Germline loops: CDR1 SQVTM, CDR2 ANQGSEA. V was pared by 5 bases and J by 0 bases, with 8 bases between. The CDR3 loop spans 12 amino acids. As DNA, the CDR3 is TGCAGCGTTTGCGAAAGCTCCTACGAGCAGTACTTC. Its translation is CSVCESSYEQYF.

V is TRBV4-1 and J is TRBJ2-3, with a weak D call TRBD1 (6 bases). Trimming pared 3 bases from V and 2 bases from J, leaving 15 bases between. This CDR3 has 16 amino acids. Looked up from germline, CDR1 is MGHRA and CDR2 is YSYEKL. CDR3 nucleotides: TGCGCCAGCAGCCAGACAGGCACGAAGCCCACAGATACGCAGTATTTT. Translating gives CASSQTGTKPTDTQYF.

This clonotype was found a few times. The V and J genes are TRBV14 and TRBJ2-1, with D perhaps TRBD1 or TRBD2 (5 bases each). The assigned J gene may be wrong: the sequence end matches TRBJ2-7 better. CDR1 is SGHDN and CDR2 is FVKESK in the germline V gene. CDR3 length equals 16 residues. The CDR3: CASSQDLGTASYEQYF. In DNA, the CDR3 is TGTGCCAGCAGCCAAGATCTGGGGACCGCCTCCTACGAGCAGTACTTC.

This clonotype came up a few times. V and J are TRBV7-9 and TRBJ1-5; D is ambiguous. CDR3 length equals 12 residues. Trimming removed 1 base at V and 11 bases at J, with 9 bases between. Germline CDR1 reads SEHNR; CDR2 reads FQNEAQ (reference sequence). The CDR3 spells CASSLETSAQHF. The CDR3 coding sequence is TGTGCCAGCAGCTTAGAAACTTCGGCCCAGCATTTT.

The J gene is TRBJ2-1, the V gene TRBV29-1; TRBD2 aligns across 8 bases. The J call may be wrong; the DNA end is better matched by TRBJ2-7. Germline V gene sequence: CDR1 SQVTM, CDR2 ANQGSEA. CDR3 length: 16 amino acids. CDR3 bases: TGCAGCGCCAGGGTAGCGGGACCGTCTTTCTCCTACGAGCAGTACTTC. Its protein product is CSARVAGPSFSYEQYF.

This clonotype has only a few counts. This chain uses TRBV29-1 with TRBJ2-1; possible D gene TRBD1, 6 bases. Deletions cut 2 bases from V and 4 bases from J, with 15 bases between. Germline values: CDR1 SQVTM, CDR2 ANQGSEA. The CDR3 is 15 amino acids. The CDR3 DNA sequence: TGCAGCGTTGAATTGTGGGAAGGGGGATACAATGAGCAGTTCTTC. It yields the protein CSVELWEGGYNEQFF.

V usage is TRBV28 and J usage is TRBJ2-3; the D gene is possibly TRBD2 (6 bases). This CDR3 region has 16 residues. CDR1 and CDR2 from the germline V gene are MDHEN and SYDVKM. Trimming cost V 2 bases and J 2 bases, with 14 bases left between them. The CDR3 region has the DNA TGTGCCAGCAGTTTACGTCTTGGAGGGTCCACAGATACGCAGTATTTT. As protein: CASSLRLGGSTDTQYF.

This clonotype was seen a handful of times. This rearrangement joins TRBV27 to TRBJ2-7, with D tentatively TRBD1 (6 bases). CDR1 and CDR2 (germline): MNHEY, SMNVEV (reference sequence). V was cut by 4 bases and J by 3 bases, with 13 bases left in between. This CDR3 region has 14 residues. The CDR3 sequence: CASSSGGAFYEQYF. DNA of the CDR3: TGTGCCAGCAGTTCTGGGGGCGCTTTCTACGAGCAGTACTTC.

In this sample, this clonotype turned up a few times. The J gene is TRBJ2-1, the V gene TRBV24-1; D might be TRBD2 (5 bases). V was shortened by 7 bases and J by 10 bases, with 13 bases between the two germline ends. There are 12 residues in the CDR3. Germline V CDR1 and CDR2: KGHDR, SFDVKD. The CDR3 reads CATRSSNSEQFF. The DNA for the CDR3 is TGTGCCACCAGGTCTAGCAACTCCGAGCAGTTCTTC.

This clonotype was detected once. The chain uses TRBV7-2 and TRBJ2-5; TRBD1 or TRBD2 may be the D gene (5 bases each). The CDR3 is 14 amino acids. V was cut by 6 bases and J by 0 bases, with 11 bases left in between. Per germline, CDR1 SGHTA and CDR2 FQGNSA. This CDR3 is CASSRWDHQETQYF. CDR3 bases: TGTGCCAGCAGTCGGTGGGACCACCAAGAGACCCAGTACTTC.

This clonotype was observed a handful of times. J is TRBJ2-5 and V is TRBV11-2; D is ambiguous. The better agreement between TRBJ2-1 and the DNA end casts doubt on the J call. Looked up from germline, CDR1 is SGHAT and CDR2 is FQNNGV. This CDR3 has 12 amino acids. This chain's CDR3 is CASSYPGHEQFF. CDR3 coding DNA: TGTGCCAGCAGCTATCCCGGGCATGAGCAGTTCTTC.

In DNA form, the CDR3 reads TGCGCCAGCAGCTGGGTCGGGGAGGAGCAGTACTTC. It specifies CASSWVGEEQYF. V and J are TRBV5-1 and TRBJ2-7, with D perhaps TRBD2 (5 bases). V was clipped by 3 bases and J by 7 bases, with 11 bases between them. CDR1 is SGHRS, CDR2 YFSETQ, per germline. The CDR3 extends over 12 amino acids.